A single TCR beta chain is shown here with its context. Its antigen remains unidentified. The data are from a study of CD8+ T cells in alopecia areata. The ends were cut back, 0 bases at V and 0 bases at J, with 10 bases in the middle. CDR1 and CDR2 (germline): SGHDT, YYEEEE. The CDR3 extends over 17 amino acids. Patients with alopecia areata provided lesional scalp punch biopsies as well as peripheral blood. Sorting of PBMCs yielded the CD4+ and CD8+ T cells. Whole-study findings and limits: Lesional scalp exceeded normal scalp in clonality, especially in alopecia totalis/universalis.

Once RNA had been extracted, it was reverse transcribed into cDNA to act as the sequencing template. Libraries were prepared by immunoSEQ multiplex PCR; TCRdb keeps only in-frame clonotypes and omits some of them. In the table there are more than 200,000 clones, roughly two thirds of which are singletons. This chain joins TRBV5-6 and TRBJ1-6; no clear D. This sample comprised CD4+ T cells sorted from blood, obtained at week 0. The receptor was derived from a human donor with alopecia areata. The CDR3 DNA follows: TGTGCCAGCAGCTTGGAACCGCCGAGCTCCTATAATTCACCCCTCCACTTT. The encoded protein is CASSLEPPSSYNSPLHF.